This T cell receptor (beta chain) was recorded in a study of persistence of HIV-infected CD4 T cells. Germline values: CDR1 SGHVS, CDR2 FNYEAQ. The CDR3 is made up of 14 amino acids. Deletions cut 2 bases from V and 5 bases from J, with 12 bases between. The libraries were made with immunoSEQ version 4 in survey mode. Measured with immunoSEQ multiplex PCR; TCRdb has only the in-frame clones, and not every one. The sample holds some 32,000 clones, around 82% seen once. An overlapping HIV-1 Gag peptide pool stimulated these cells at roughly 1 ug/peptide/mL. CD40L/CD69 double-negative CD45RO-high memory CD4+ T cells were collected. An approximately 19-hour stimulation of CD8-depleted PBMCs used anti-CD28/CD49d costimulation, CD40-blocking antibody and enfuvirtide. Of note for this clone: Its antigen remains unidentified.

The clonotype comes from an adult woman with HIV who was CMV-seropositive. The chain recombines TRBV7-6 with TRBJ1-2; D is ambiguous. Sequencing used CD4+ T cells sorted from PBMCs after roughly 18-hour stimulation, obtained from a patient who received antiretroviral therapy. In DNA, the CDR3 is TGTGCCAGCAGCTTACGAATGGACGGGTATGGCTACACCTTC. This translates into CASSLRMDGYGYTF.